Detailed here is one T cell receptor beta chain. What it recognizes is unknown. Germline assignment: CDR1 SGHRS and CDR2 YFSETQ. V shed 1 base and J shed 0 bases, with 10 bases lying between them. This CDR3 comprises 16 residues. This sample stems from a study of T cells in Graves' hyperthyroidism and ophthalmopathy. Whole-study context: The authors collected peripheral blood at initial diagnosis, before any treatment.

Among the patients, aged 18 to 65, hyperthyroidism was newly diagnosed and had lasted under 2 months. Reasons for excluding patients were uncontrolled infection, other autoimmune disease, pregnancy or lactation. RNA transcripts were the template for amplifying TCR beta CDR3 regions. First-round RT-PCR of the TCR CDR3 relied on the HTBI primer set. TCRdb re-called the multiplex PCR reads through MiXCR, storing one row per CDR3 protein. The sample includes roughly 380,000 distinct CDR3 sequences, 14% of them seen just once. General study points: Ophthalmopathy was distinguished from stable hyperthyroidism by 13 V-J signatures.

The sequence derives from a woman aged 60-75 years with Graves' hyperthyroidism. The chain joins TRBV5-1 to TRBJ2-2; D ambiguous. Sequenced: blood. The chain's CDR3 is CASSLLSWTNTGELFF. The CDR3, as DNA: TGCGCCAGCAGCTTGCTCTCGTGGACGAACACCGGGGAGCTGTTTTTT.